The 16 T cell receptor beta chains in this list originate from one sample, sequenced in a study of T cells after yellow fever vaccination. TCRdb redid the calling of the 5' RACE reads with MiXCR, one entry per CDR3 protein. There are about 26,000 distinct CDR3 sequences in the sample; approximately 4.8% occur only once, and about 39% lies in the top ten. Here the sequenced sample was PBMCs, either bulk or a sorted T-cell subset (CD4+, CD8+, memory, or dextramer-sorted; not recorded which), taken on the day of the yellow fever booster vaccination. The source of these receptors is a man aged 18 to 30 who received the YFV17D yellow fever vaccine.

The CDR3 nucleotides are TGTGCCAGCAGTGAAGGGCAACTATGGCTAGCCAAAAACATTCAGTACTTC. This gives the protein CASSEGQLWLAKNIQYF. V gene TRBV2 combines with J gene TRBJ2-4; no definite D call. The germline V gene has CDR1 SNHLY and CDR2 FYNNEI. This CDR3 has 17 amino acids. V lost 1 base and J 0 bases, leaving 13 bases between the germline ends.

This clonotype was seen many times. Sequence at one end of the junction differs from germline and may be a read error. The gene calls are TRBV5-1 and TRBJ1-2; 8 bases align to TRBD1. The germline V gene encodes CDR1 SGHRS and CDR2 YFSETQ. The CDR3 spans 17 residues. The CDR3 loop is CASSLGTGSFLLYGCTF. The CDR3 bases are TGCGCCAGCAGCCTCGGGACAGGCTCTTTCCTCCTCTATGGCTGCACCTTC.

This clonotype was counted a few times. This chain uses TRBV3-1 with TRBJ2-7; perhaps TRBD2 as D (6 bases). V was pared by 4 bases and J by 2 bases, with 18 bases between. Germline CDR1 LGHDT, CDR2 YNNKEL (reference sequence). This CDR3 is built from 16 residues. The DNA for the CDR3 is TGTGCCAGCAGCCTCCACGCCGGGACTCGAGCCTACGAGCAGTACTTC. Its translation: CASSLHAGTRAYEQYF.

This clonotype was found many times. V usage is TRBV4-1 and J usage is TRBJ1-1; D is ambiguous. V shed 5 bases and J shed 3 bases, with 16 bases lying between them. From germline, CDR1 is MGHRA and CDR2 YSYEKL. The CDR3 contains 15 residues. The CDR3: CASSGVGRSYTEAFF. DNA of the CDR3: TGCGCCAGCAGCGGGGTAGGTAGGTCATACACTGAAGCTTTCTTT.

This clonotype has at least ten counts. The gene calls are TRBV29-1 and TRBJ1-2; a possible D gene is TRBD1 (6 bases). CDR3 size: 13 residues. Germline V gives CDR1 SQVTM, CDR2 ANQGSEA. Between the trimmed V and J ends, which lost 4 bases and 0 bases, there was a span of 9 bases. The CDR3 nucleotides read TGCAGCGTTGGTAGGGACACTAACTATGGCTACACCTTC. This translates into CSVGRDTNYGYTF.

The sample holds many counts of this clonotype. The chain carries TRBV7-2 and TRBJ2-2; unclear D gene. The germline V gene encodes CDR1 SGHTA and CDR2 FQGNSA. Trimming took off 3 bases at V and 9 bases at J, with 11 bases between the two ends. The CDR3 has 13 residues. CDR3 nucleotides: TGTGCCAGCAGCTTGTCGGTCCGCCGGGAGCTGTTTTTT. The encoded protein is CASSLSVRRELFF.

Ten or more counts support this clonotype. The genes are TRBV13 and TRBJ1-1; D call uncertain. There are 14 residues in the CDR3. The V and J ends lost 2 bases and 1 base respectively, with 8 bases between them. Germline V gene lookup returns CDR1 PRHDT and CDR2 FYEKMQ (reference sequence). CDR3 sequence (DNA): TGTGCCAGCAGCTTACTCCCAGGGAACACTGAAGCTTTCTTT. Protein product: CASSLLPGNTEAFF.

This clonotype has ten or more counts. The chain carries TRBV9 and TRBJ1-2; tentatively, D is TRBD1 (6 bases). The CDR3 has 12 residues. CDR1 and CDR2 from the germline V gene are SGDLS and YYNGEE. CDR3 loop: CVEGGCNYGYTF. The CDR3 nucleotides are TGTGTAGAGGGGGGTTGCAACTATGGCTACACCTTC.

This clonotype appeared many times. The chain has TRBV28 and TRBJ1-3; D possibly corresponds to TRBD1 (5 bases). The germline CDR1 and CDR2 sequences are MDHEN and SYDVKM. Trimming left V 6 bases short and J 2 bases short, with 14 bases between. The CDR3 has 15 amino acids. DNA for the CDR3: TGTGCCAGCAGCCTGGCCGGGGCAGCTGGAAACACCATATATTTT. Its protein is CASSLAGAAGNTIYF.

The rearrangement links TRBV12-3 or TRBV12-4 to TRBJ2-3, with 7 bases matching TRBD2. The CDR3 contains 14 residues. V lost 5 bases and J lost 9; bases outside the gene matches: 11. The CDR3 reads CASSPGTTIGTQYF. The CDR3 coding sequence is TGTGCCAGCAGTCCCGGGACTACGATAGGGACGCAGTATTTT.

This clonotype was seen repeatedly, ten times or more. V gene TRBV6-1 combines with J gene TRBJ2-5; 7 nucleotides line up with TRBD2. Per germline, CDR1 MNHNS and CDR2 SASEGT. This CDR3 contains 14 residues. J lost 2 bases, V lost 0 bases, and 0 bases had no gene match. The CDR3 DNA follows: TGTGCCAGCAGTGAAGCGGGGGGGCAAGAGACCCAGTACTTC. Translation: CASSEAGGQETQYF.

There are many counts of this clonotype. The rearrangement links TRBV7-2 to TRBJ1-6, with 7 positions matching TRBD1. The germline CDR1 and CDR2 sequences are SGHTA and FQGNSA. The CDR3 is 16 amino acids. Germline trimming cut 4 bases from V and 7 bases from J; bases unmatched to any gene: 10. CDR3 nucleotides: TGTGCCAGCAGCTCCTCCCAGGGGGTAATGAATTCACCCCTCCACTTT. It yields the protein CASSSSQGVMNSPLHF.

This clonotype was observed a few times. CDR3 bases: TGTGCCTTCAGCGCCCCAGCGGGGGTCGGCGTGCAGTACTTC. Amino acid sequence: CAFSAPAGVGVQYF. V gene TRBV7-9 combines with J gene TRBJ2-7; 8 nucleotides agree with TRBD2. V shed 11 bases and J 9 bases; nucleotides not matched to a gene: 18. The length of the CDR3 is 14 residues. The germline CDR1 and CDR2 sequences are SEHNR and FQNEAQ (reference sequence).

Many counts were recorded for this clonotype. The V call is TRBV7-2, the J call TRBJ1-3; 8 bases line up with TRBD1. The germline gives CDR1 SGHTA, CDR2 FQGNSA. The CDR3 totals 14 residues. J was trimmed by 4 bases and V by 5 bases; bases with no gene match: 4. In nucleotides, the CDR3 is TGTGCCAGCAGCGTTACAGGGGGGGGAAACACCATATATTTT. It translates to CASSVTGGGNTIYF.

This clonotype was detected many times. The gene calls are TRBV7-2 and TRBJ2-7; D possibly corresponds to TRBD2 (5 bases). The CDR3 loop spans 13 amino acids. V was clipped by 5 bases and J by 2 bases, with 10 bases between them. Per germline, CDR1 SGHTA and CDR2 FQGNSA. The CDR3 protein is CASSSRRAYEQYF. The CDR3 coding sequence is TGTGCCAGCAGCAGCAGGCGGGCCTACGAGCAGTACTTC.

In its sample, this clonotype was seen many times. The J gene is TRBJ1-2, the V gene TRBV10-3; D remains unclear. CDR1 and CDR2 from the germline V gene are ENHRY and SYGVKD. V shed 3 bases and J shed 10 bases, with 9 bases lying between them. The CDR3 length is 11 residues. The CDR3 coding sequence is TGTGCCATCAGTGATGGCTGGTACTACACCTTC. This translates into CAISDGWYYTF.